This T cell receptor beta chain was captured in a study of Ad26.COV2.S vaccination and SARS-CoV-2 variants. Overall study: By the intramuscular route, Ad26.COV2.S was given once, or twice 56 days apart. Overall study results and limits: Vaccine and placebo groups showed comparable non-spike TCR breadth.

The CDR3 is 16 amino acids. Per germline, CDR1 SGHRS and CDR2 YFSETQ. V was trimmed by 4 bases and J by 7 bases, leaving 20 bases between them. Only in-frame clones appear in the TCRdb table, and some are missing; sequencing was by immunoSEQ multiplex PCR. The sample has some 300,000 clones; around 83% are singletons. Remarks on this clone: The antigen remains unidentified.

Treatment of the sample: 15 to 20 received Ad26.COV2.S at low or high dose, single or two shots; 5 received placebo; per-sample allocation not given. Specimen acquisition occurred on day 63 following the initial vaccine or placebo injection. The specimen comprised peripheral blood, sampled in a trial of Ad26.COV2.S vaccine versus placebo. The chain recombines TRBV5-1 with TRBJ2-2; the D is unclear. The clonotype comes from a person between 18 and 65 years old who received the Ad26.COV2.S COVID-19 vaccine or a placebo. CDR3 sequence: CASSLYPGGSGGELFF. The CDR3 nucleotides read TGCGCCAGCAGCCTTTACCCCGGCGGTTCGGGCGGGGAGCTGTTTTTT.